This note documents a single T cell receptor (beta chain) sequence. Antigen: not known. Germline V gives CDR1 LGHNA, CDR2 YSLEER. The CDR3 has 16 residues. Unmatched junction bases numbered 7, after V lost 0 bases and J lost 6 bases. This sample was taken from a study of blood T cells in healthy people across ages. Study-wide results and limits: With age, beta diversity per million T cells declined roughly linearly, significantly by roughly 40.

Then a second PCR, running about 6 to 12 cycles, was carried out with a sample-barcoded 5' primer and a J-beta primer mix. Each cDNA molecule, via a template-switch adaptor with 12 random nucleotides, was tagged. TCRdb independently ran MiXCR on the 5' RACE reads; one entry per CDR3 protein. The sample carries 700,000 to 850,000 distinct CDR3 sequences, around 34% recorded once. This clonotype was sampled from a man aged 18 to 29 in good health. The sequencing sample was made of blood. The chain recombines TRBV4-3 with TRBJ2-3; 9 bases line up with TRBD2. The CDR3 reads CASSQEAAGGSDTQYF. For the CDR3, the DNA is TGCGCCAGCAGCCAAGAGGCAGCGGGGGGTTCGGATACGCAGTATTTT.